This T cell receptor (beta chain) came from a study of cytomegalovirus exposure and HLA in healthy donors. Though nominally healthy at sampling, donors likely had unrecorded immune exposures. The V gene's germline CDR1 is MDHEN and CDR2 SYDVKM. The length of the CDR3 is 13 residues. With 5 bases removed from V and 5 bases from J, the gap between germline ends came to 9 bases. Regarding this clone: The antigen remains unidentified.

Whole-study findings and limits: About 87% or about 30% of the time was how often most TCR beta V segments were productive, according to an earlier analysis. A later analysis linked a missense DCLRE1C variant to TCR beta V- and J-gene trimming.

PCR used 60 Vbeta primers and 13 Jbeta primers. Methods used by the authors: Approximately 11 million shared chains were among the roughly 78 million unique TCR beta chains that a later analysis counted. Assay: immunoSEQ multiplex PCR; the TCRdb copy retains only in-frame clones and omits some. D and trimming come from the DNA, and the V and J calls and clone size come from that table. The sample yields 160,000 or so clones, approximately 81% seen once. The chain couples TRBV28 to TRBJ1-4; the D is unclear. The source is a female donor in good health and CMV-seronegative. The sequenced sample consisted of PBMCs. CDR3 region: CASSPNRNEKLFF. CDR3 nucleotides: TGTGCCAGCAGTCCCAACCGGAATGAAAAACTGTTTTTT.